This T cell receptor (beta chain) was retrieved from a study of T-cell memory formation after mild COVID-19. Study-level results: While clones contracting from day 15 to 85 were balanced between CD4 and CD8, later expanders leaned CD4+.

With regard to this clonotype: The antigen is undetermined.

This CDR3 is 16 amino acids long. V dropped 6 bases and J dropped 2; count of bases not matched to a gene: 6. TCRdb re-called the 5' RACE reads with MiXCR, one entry per CDR3 protein. Of 400,000 to 500,000 distinct CDR3 sequences in the sample, 15% to 20% were seen once. The chain combines TRBV12-3 or TRBV12-4 with TRBJ2-3; 12 nucleotides match TRBD2. This TCR came from an adult woman who had mild COVID-19 (a few samples of this study predate the infection). Cell type and time point are not known. Material: PBMCs or a T cell subset sorted from them (not recorded which). The CDR3 region has the DNA TGTGCCAGCAGATCCCGACTAGCGGGAGTCACAGATACGCAGTATTTT. This translates into CASRSRLAGVTDTQYF.